The 32 T cell receptor beta chains given below trace back to one sample, sequenced in a study of CD8 T cells in ankylosing spondylitis. TCRdb processed the 5' RACE reads anew with MiXCR; each CDR3 protein has one entry. The repertoire includes over 200,000 distinct CDR3 sequences, over 9.5% of them detected once, and around a fifth sits in the top ten. The material sequenced was blood, either unsorted or a sorted T cell fraction (not recorded which). The source of these receptors is a male donor with ankylosing spondylitis or in good health (not recorded which).

At least ten counts were recorded for this clonotype. The chain uses TRBV7-8 and TRBJ2-3; unclear D gene. V was shortened by 2 bases and J by 14 bases, with 26 bases between the two germline ends. Germline assignment: CDR1 SGHVS and CDR2 FQNEAQ. The length of the CDR3 is 16 residues. The CDR3 loop is CASSLHRAPHRRLLYF. CDR3 nucleotide sequence: TGTGCCAGCAGCTTACACCGGGCTCCACACCGACGGCTCTTGTATTTT.

The table lists this clonotype with many counts. This chain joins TRBV7-9 and TRBJ1-5; D may be TRBD1 (6 bases). V gave up 1 base and J gave up 7 bases, with 14 bases separating them. The CDR3 totals 15 residues. From germline, CDR1 is SEHNR and CDR2 FQNEAQ (reference sequence). CDR3 loop: CASSLVYRDRQPQHF. The CDR3, as DNA: TGTGCCAGCAGCTTAGTGTACAGGGACCGGCAGCCCCAGCATTTT.

The chain couples TRBV15 to TRBJ2-7; D is unresolved. Per the germline V gene, CDR1 is LNHNV and CDR2 is YYDKDF (reference sequence). The CDR3 runs to 14 residues. V lost 1 base, J lost 0 bases, and 7 bases lay in between. The CDR3 loop is CATSRGASSYEQYF. Here the CDR3 DNA reads TGTGCCACCAGCAGAGGGGCCTCCTCCTACGAGCAGTACTTC.

This clonotype was picked up a small number of times. A junction end diverges from the germline sequence, so it may reflect a read error. The chain carries TRBV5-1 and TRBJ1-2; D perhaps matches TRBD1 (5 bases). CDR3 length: 13 residues. Germline CDR1 reads SGHRS; CDR2 reads YFSETQ. The CDR3 nucleotides are TGCGCCAGCAGCTTCGACAGCCACTATGGCTACCCCTTC. This codes for CASSFDSHYGYPF.

Ten or more counts support this clonotype. This chain joins TRBV7-2 and TRBJ2-5, with 8 bases fitting TRBD2. This CDR3 comprises 16 residues. Germline assignment: CDR1 SGHTA and CDR2 FQGNSA. The junction had 4 bases not matched to a gene; V was cut back by 0 bases and J by 1 base. The CDR3 DNA sequence: TGTGCCAGCAGCTTAGCCGGGACTAGGGGCCAAGAGACCCAGTACTTC. It specifies CASSLAGTRGQETQYF. The entire variable domain, with the rest obtained from reference TRBV7-2 and TRBJ2-5, is as follows: GAGVSQSPSNKVTEKGKDVELRCDPISGHTALYWYRQSLGQGLEFLIYFQGNSAPDKSGLPSDRFSAERTGGSVSTLTIQRTQQEDSAVYLCASSLAGTRGQETQYFGPGTRLLVL.

This clonotype occurred many times. V gene TRBV28 combines with J gene TRBJ2-7, with 8 bases that match TRBD1. CDR1 and CDR2 (germline): MDHEN, SYDVKM. The V and J ends lost 6 bases and 0 bases, in that order; junction bases with no gene match: 7. The CDR3 has 15 residues. The CDR3 coding sequence is TGTGCCAGCAGCTCAGGGGGCCCCAGCTCCTACGAGCAGTACTTC. It yields the protein CASSSGGPSSYEQYF. Variable domain in full (rest from reference TRBV28 and TRBJ2-7): DVKVTQSSRYLVKRTGEKVFLECVQDMDHENMFWYRQDPGLGLRLIYFSYDVKMKEKGDIPEGYSVSREKKERFSLILESASTNQTSMYLCASSSGGPSSYEQYFGPGTRLTVT.

The sample holds many counts of this clonotype. The chain joins TRBV7-2 to TRBJ1-1, with D hard to call. The ends were cut back, 1 base at V and 1 base at J, with 10 bases in the middle. The germline CDR1 and CDR2 sequences are SGHTA and FQGNSA. This CDR3 is built from 15 residues. CDR3 loop: CASSLEYNRNTEAFF. DNA of the CDR3: TGTGCCAGCAGCTTAGAGTATAACAGGAACACTGAAGCTTTCTTT.

J is TRBJ2-5 and V is TRBV9; D is unresolved. The germline CDR1 and CDR2 sequences are SGDLS and YYNGEE. CDR3 length: 14 residues. V dropped 0 bases and J dropped 2 bases, with 8 bases sitting between them. In DNA form, the CDR3 reads TGTGCCAGCAGCGTAGATGGGATTCAAGAGACCCAGTACTTC. Protein sequence: CASSVDGIQETQYF.

This clonotype was observed at least ten times. V usage is TRBV27 and J usage is TRBJ2-3; the match to TRBD1 covers 7 bases. Losses at the gene ends were 3 bases for V and 0 bases for J; bases not matched to a gene: 6. The CDR3 contains 16 residues. Germline lookup yields CDR1 MNHEY and CDR2 SMNVEV (reference sequence). The CDR3: CASSFLQGHSTDTQYF. DNA for the CDR3: TGTGCCAGCAGTTTTTTACAGGGGCATAGCACAGATACGCAGTATTTT.

In nucleotides, the CDR3 is TGTGCCAGAAGCGACCAGGGGGCGCGAACTAATGAAAAACTGTTTTTT. Translation: CARSDQGARTNEKLFF. The chain recombines TRBV7-2 with TRBJ1-4; TRBD1 matches 8 bases. V trimming: 9 bases; J trimming: 1 base; junction bases outside the gene matches: 10. The CDR3 consists of 16 residues. Germline CDR1 SGHTA, CDR2 FQGNSA.

This clonotype has at least ten counts. The chain combines TRBV29-1 with TRBJ1-1; perhaps TRBD1 as D (6 bases). Between the trimmed V and J ends, which lost 3 bases and 5 bases, there was a span of 10 bases. Germline V gene lookup returns CDR1 SQVTM and CDR2 ANQGSEA. There are 12 residues in the CDR3. The CDR3 nucleotides read TGCAGCGTTGAGGGGGCTAGGACTGAAGCTTTCTTT. Translation gives CSVEGARTEAFF.

The gene calls are TRBV5-5 and TRBJ2-3; D is undetermined. Trimming took off 0 bases at V and 6 bases at J, with 14 bases between the two ends. There are 15 residues in the CDR3. The V gene's germline CDR1 is SGHKS and CDR2 YYEKEE (reference sequence). The CDR3 reads CASSLGFVGSDTQYF. DNA for the CDR3: TGTGCCAGCAGCTTGGGGTTCGTGGGGTCGGATACGCAGTATTTT.

With regard to this clonotype: This could be a read error, since a much larger clone is one nucleotide away. This chain joins TRBV28 and TRBJ2-5; either TRBD1 or TRBD2 may fit D (6 bases each). CDR3 length: 17 residues. Germline V CDR1 and CDR2: MDHEN, SYDVKM. Trimming shortened V by 10 bases and J by 2 bases, and 26 bases separated the two germline ends. The CDR3 DNA reads TGTGCCATCAGAACTGCGATTTCCACAGGGACTCAAGAGACCCAGTACTTC. It is translated as CAIRTAISTGTQETQYF.

The chain is built from TRBV7-2 and TRBJ2-7, with 11 bases that match TRBD2. The germline CDR1 and CDR2 sequences are SGHTA and FQGNSA. The length of the CDR3 is 16 residues. V lost 3 bases, J lost 0 bases, and 4 bases stayed unmatched. CDR3 amino acids: CASSFRLAGTSYEQYF. CDR3 bases: TGTGCCAGCAGCTTCCGACTAGCGGGGACCTCCTACGAGCAGTACTTC.

This clonotype was found many times. This chain uses TRBV29-1 with TRBJ1-1; TRBD1 matches 12 bases. Germline lookup yields CDR1 SQVTM and CDR2 ANQGSEA. V lost 6 bases to trimming and J lost 0 bases; unmatched junction nucleotides: 5. The CDR3 loop spans 15 amino acids. CDR3 region: CSVVGQGAVNTEAFF. The CDR3 DNA reads TGCAGCGTCGTGGGACAGGGGGCGGTGAACACTGAAGCTTTCTTT.

This clonotype was seen at least ten times. The chain uses TRBV20-1 and TRBJ2-5, with D perhaps given as TRBD1 or TRBD2 (5 bases each). The CDR3 consists of 13 residues. CDR1 and CDR2 (germline): DFQATT, SNEGSKA (reference sequence). V was pared by 3 bases and J by 2 bases, with 10 bases between. The CDR3 is CSARRAGQETQYF. In DNA form, the CDR3 reads TGCAGTGCTAGGAGGGCAGGGCAAGAGACCCAGTACTTC.

This clonotype was detected many times. The chain couples TRBV5-6 to TRBJ2-2; maybe TRBD1 (5 bases). V was pared by 3 bases and J by 3 bases, with 12 bases between. The CDR3 spans 15 residues. Per the germline V gene, CDR1 is SGHDT and CDR2 is YYEEEE. The CDR3 DNA sequence: TGTGCCAGCAGCTCTATGACAGAGGACACCGGGGAGCTGTTTTTT. Translated: CASSSMTEDTGELFF.

This clonotype was seen repeatedly, ten times or more. The V call is TRBV7-8, the J call TRBJ2-3; D remains ambiguous. V shed 1 base and J shed 0 bases, with 11 bases lying between them. Germline-derived CDR1 and CDR2 are SGHVS and FQNEAQ. This CDR3 contains 16 residues. CDR3 DNA: TGTGCCAGCAGCTTAGTGACCTTTTCTAGCACAGATACGCAGTATTTT. This encodes CASSLVTFSSTDTQYF.

The chain couples TRBV29-1 to TRBJ2-3, with TRBD1 identical over 7 bases. Germline values: CDR1 SQVTM, CDR2 ANQGSEA. V was clipped by 3 bases and J by 3 bases; unmatched bases: 6. The CDR3 is 14 amino acids. CDR3 loop: CSVDGTVPTDTQYF. The CDR3 bases are TGCAGCGTTGATGGGACAGTGCCTACAGATACGCAGTATTTT.

This clonotype was detected ten times or more. The genes are TRBV5-1 and TRBJ1-3, with a weak D call TRBD1 (6 bases). The CDR3 loop spans 13 amino acids. CDR1 SGHRS and CDR2 YFSETQ come from the germline V gene. V lost 3 bases and J 8 bases, leaving 12 bases between the germline ends. The CDR3 spells CASSYDPGDTIYF. CDR3 bases: TGCGCCAGCAGCTACGACCCAGGGGACACCATATATTTT.

Only a few counts were recorded for this clonotype. The chain carries TRBV20-1 and TRBJ1-2; 7 bases agree with TRBD1. Germline V gene sequence: CDR1 DFQATT, CDR2 SNEGSKA (reference sequence). There are 13 residues in the CDR3. With V trimmed by 3 bases and J by 4 bases, 5 bases remained unmatched. CDR3 DNA sequence: TGCAGTGCTAGGGAACAGGGGAGCTATGGCTACACCTTC. Amino acids: CSAREQGSYGYTF.

This clonotype was seen ten or more times. The chain uses TRBV28 and TRBJ2-7; D assignment may be TRBD1 or TRBD2 (6 bases each). Germline CDR1 reads MDHEN; CDR2 reads SYDVKM. The CDR3 sequence is 14 residues long. The V gene lost 10 bases and the J gene lost 3 bases, with 19 bases spanning the gap. CDR3 DNA: TGTGCCACACGACCGGGGGCCATCCTCTACGAGCAGTACTTC. This encodes CATRPGAILYEQYF.

The CDR3 coding sequence is TGTGCCAGCTCACCGTCGAGAGGGTCGCTTGAAGCTTTCTTT. Protein: CASSPSRGSLEAFF. The chain couples TRBV18 to TRBJ1-1, with D uncertain. Germline V gene sequence: CDR1 KGHSH, CDR2 LQKENI. The CDR3 length is 14 residues. The V end lost 3 bases, the J end lost 7 bases, and 15 bases lay between the germline ends. The entire variable domain, with the rest obtained from reference TRBV18 and TRBJ1-1, is as follows: NAGVMQNPRHLVRRRGQEARLRCSPMKGHSHVYWYRQLPEEGLKFMVYLQKENIIDESGMPKERFSAEFPKEGPSILRIQQVVRGDSAAYFCASSPSRGSLEAFFGQGTRLTVV.

This clonotype was recorded at least ten times. The chain is built from TRBV20-1 and TRBJ1-2; D gene unclear. This CDR3 contains 12 residues. Germline assignment: CDR1 DFQATT and CDR2 SNEGSKA (reference sequence). V was cut by 5 bases and J by 5 bases, with 12 bases left in between. CDR3 DNA: TGCAGTGCTCATGCCGGGTCATATGGCTACACCTTC. Its protein is CSAHAGSYGYTF.

The table lists this clonotype with many counts. This sequence joins TRBV20-1 and TRBJ2-7, with a weak D call TRBD2 (6 bases). Germline V gene data show CDR1 as DFQATT and CDR2 as SNEGSKA (reference sequence). Trimming pared 6 bases from V and 5 bases from J, leaving 14 bases between. This CDR3 has 12 amino acids. CDR3 DNA sequence: TGCAGTGCGCCTGGCGGGGAGAACGAGCAGTACTTC. Protein: CSAPGGENEQYF.

In this sample, this clonotype turned up a few times. The chain joins TRBV6-1 to TRBJ1-2, with D hard to call. This CDR3 is built from 14 residues. The V end was cut by 4 bases, the J end by 0 bases, with 9 bases between. Germline V gene data show CDR1 as MNHNS and CDR2 as SASEGT. Written as DNA, the CDR3 is TGTGCCAGCAGTGGCCAGGCGACTAACTATGGCTACACCTTC. Its protein product is CASSGQATNYGYTF.

This clonotype has at least ten counts. This chain links TRBV2 with TRBJ2-2, with D possibly TRBD2 on 6 matching bases. The germline V gene has CDR1 SNHLY and CDR2 FYNNEI. Trimming cost V 4 bases and J 4 bases, with 16 bases left between them. The CDR3 contains 16 residues. The CDR3 loop reads CASSGPWGVSTGELFF. CDR3 in DNA: TGTGCCAGCAGTGGTCCGTGGGGGGTTAGCACCGGGGAGCTGTTTTTT.

This clonotype was detected ten times or more. The chain employs TRBV18 and TRBJ2-5; D ambiguous. V lost 3 bases to trimming and J lost 5 bases, with 16 bases between them. Germline lookup yields CDR1 KGHSH and CDR2 LQKENI. CDR3 length equals 15 residues. The CDR3: CASSPRSEHLETQYF. In DNA form, the CDR3 reads TGTGCCAGCTCACCCCGATCGGAACACCTGGAGACCCAGTACTTC.

This clonotype occurred a few times. An end of the junction does not agree with germline; a read error may underlie this. The chain is built from TRBV7-7 and TRBJ2-5; D gene uncertain. Germline assignment: CDR1 SSHAT and CDR2 FNYEAQ (reference sequence). The CDR3 runs to 15 residues. The CDR3 DNA reads as TGTGCTAGCAGCTTGCTTAGCACCTCCCAAGAGACCCAGTACTTC. This translates into CASSLLSTSQETQYF.

Note on this clonotype: A much larger clone lies one base from this, so it may be a read error. This chain links TRBV4-2 with TRBJ1-1, with D unclear. In germline, CDR1 is LGHNA, CDR2 YNFKEQ. This CDR3 contains 13 residues. Trimming took 0 bases from V and 8 from J, leaving 10 bases between them. CDR3 coding DNA: TGTGCCAGCAGCCAAGATTTGGGCCCGGAAGCTTTCTTT. Protein: CASSQDLGPEAFF.

This clonotype was recorded at least ten times. J is TRBJ2-7 and V is TRBV7-8; D is possibly TRBD2 (5 bases). In germline, CDR1 is SGHVS, CDR2 FQNEAQ. The CDR3 totals 14 residues. Trimming shortened V by 2 bases and J by 2 bases, and 10 bases separated the two germline ends. Here the CDR3 DNA reads TGTGCCAGCAGCTTAACTGGGAGAACCTACGAGCAGTACTTC. Encoded protein: CASSLTGRTYEQYF.

Comment on this clonotype: The junction does not match germline at one end; this may be a read error. This chain joins TRBV5-4 and TRBJ2-7; 7 positions match TRBD2. In germline, CDR1 is SGHNT, CDR2 YYREEE (reference sequence). CDR3 length: 14 residues. This CDR3 reads CASSLGLLSCEQYF. CDR3 nucleotide sequence: TGTGCCAGCAGCCTGGGACTACTCTCCTGCGAGCAGTACTTC.